The rows below give T cell receptor beta chains drawn from one sample of a study of identical twins. TCRdb re-called the 5' RACE reads through MiXCR, storing one row per CDR3 protein. The sample lists 400,000 to 600,000 distinct CDR3 sequences, about 20% occurring once. The same specimen was also included in a second study, on yellow fever vaccine responses in identical twins.

Sequencing was performed on CD4+ T cells sorted from blood. These receptors were taken from a woman aged 18-29 years in good health. The CDR3 runs from the conserved cysteine through the conserved F or W. D genes are given only for firm matches. Clone size is stated in some rows and not others, as once, few, many or a class when expanded.

j_call: TRBJ1-2; clone_size: -; v_call: TRBV20-1; d_call: -; cdr3_nt: TGCAGTGCGCAGGCAGGAGTACTCTATGGCTACACCTTC; cdr3_aa: CSAQAGVLYGYTF
j_call: TRBJ2-6; clone_size: -; v_call: TRBV3-1; d_call: -; cdr3_nt: TGTGCCTTCTGCCAGACAGGTGTGGTCCCTGGGGCCAACGTCCTGACTTTC; cdr3_aa: CAFCQTGVVPGANVLTF
j_call: TRBJ2-3; clone_size: -; v_call: TRBV10-1; d_call: -; cdr3_nt: TGCGCCAGCAGCGTGGGGGGCCGAAGCACAGATACGCAGTATTTT; cdr3_aa: CASSVGGRSTDTQYF
j_call: TRBJ2-3; clone_size: few; v_call: TRBV29-1; d_call: TRBD2; cdr3_nt: TGCAGCGTTGTGACGGGGAGGGCAGATACGCAGTATTTT; cdr3_aa: CSVVTGRADTQYF
j_call: TRBJ1-6; clone_size: -; v_call: TRBV20-1; d_call: -; cdr3_nt: TGCAGTGCTAGAGATTACAGAAATAATTCACCCCTCCACTTT; cdr3_aa: CSARDYRNNSPLHF
j_call: TRBJ2-3; clone_size: few; v_call: TRBV12-3/TRBV12-4; d_call: -; cdr3_nt: TGTGCCAGCAGTTTAGGTGGGGGGCGCACAGATACGCAGTATTTT; cdr3_aa: CASSLGGGRTDTQYF
j_call: TRBJ2-7; clone_size: -; v_call: TRBV29-1; d_call: -; cdr3_nt: TGCAGCGTTGGAGGGGCAGAATCCTACGAGCAGTACTTC; cdr3_aa: CSVGGAESYEQYF
j_call: TRBJ2-3; clone_size: -; v_call: TRBV24-1; d_call: -; cdr3_nt: TGTGCCACCAGTCAAACAGGGTTGGTTGCAGATACGCAGTATTTT; cdr3_aa: CATSQTGLVADTQYF
j_call: TRBJ1-5; clone_size: few; v_call: TRBV19; d_call: -; cdr3_nt: TGTGCCAGTCAGAATAGGGTCCAGTTCACCGGGGAGCCCCAGCATTTT; cdr3_aa: CASQNRVQFTGEPQHF
j_call: TRBJ2-1; clone_size: few; v_call: TRBV29-1; d_call: TRBD2; cdr3_nt: TGCAGCGTCCAGCGGGGGGGCCTTTACAATGAGCAGTTCTTC; cdr3_aa: CSVQRGGLYNEQFF
j_call: TRBJ2-6; clone_size: few; v_call: TRBV5-1; d_call: -; cdr3_nt: TGCGCCAGCAGCTTGGGACAAACCTCTGGGGCCAACGTCCTGACTTTC; cdr3_aa: CASSLGQTSGANVLTF
j_call: TRBJ2-2; clone_size: few; v_call: TRBV12-3/TRBV12-4; d_call: -; cdr3_nt: TGTGCCAGCAGTTTAACTGGGCGGAGGGAGCTGTTTTTT; cdr3_aa: CASSLTGRRELFF
j_call: TRBJ2-5; clone_size: -; v_call: TRBV12-3/TRBV12-4; d_call: TRBD2; cdr3_nt: TGTGCCAGCACCTCGGGGGGTGTGGTGGAGACCCAGTACTTC; cdr3_aa: CASTSGGVVETQYF
j_call: TRBJ2-7; clone_size: few; v_call: TRBV12-3/TRBV12-4; d_call: -; cdr3_nt: TGTGCCAGCAGGAAAGATCCCTTTGCGGAGCAGTACTTC; cdr3_aa: CASRKDPFAEQYF
j_call: TRBJ1-5; clone_size: few; v_call: TRBV5-5; d_call: -; cdr3_nt: TGTGCCAGCAGCTTGTTGGCCAGCAATCAGCCCCAGCATTTT; cdr3_aa: CASSLLASNQPQHF
j_call: TRBJ2-3; clone_size: few; v_call: TRBV5-1; d_call: -; cdr3_nt: TGCGCCAGCAGCCGACAGGCGGGAGTTGGCACAGATACGCAGTATTTT; cdr3_aa: CASSRQAGVGTDTQYF
j_call: TRBJ1-1; clone_size: few; v_call: TRBV4-1; d_call: -; cdr3_nt: TGCGCCAGCAGCCCAGTCCCCTCGACGGGCACTGAAGCTTTCTTT; cdr3_aa: CASSPVPSTGTEAFF
j_call: TRBJ2-2; clone_size: -; v_call: TRBV28; d_call: -; cdr3_nt: TGTGCCAGCAGTCCCCTGCGGGAGAACACCGGGGAGCTGTTTTTT; cdr3_aa: CASSPLRENTGELFF
j_call: TRBJ2-3; clone_size: few; v_call: TRBV7-2; d_call: TRBD2; cdr3_nt: TGTGCCAGCAGAACTAGCGGGGGGCCAATAGATACGCAGTATTTT; cdr3_aa: CASRTSGGPIDTQYF
j_call: TRBJ2-1; clone_size: few; v_call: TRBV28; d_call: -; cdr3_nt: TGTGCCAGCAGTTCAGGGGTCGGGGAGCAGTTCTTC; cdr3_aa: CASSSGVGEQFF
j_call: TRBJ2-2; clone_size: few; v_call: TRBV28; d_call: -; cdr3_nt: TGTGCCAGTCGGGCGGGGAACACCGGGGAGCTGTTTTTT; cdr3_aa: CASRAGNTGELFF
j_call: TRBJ2-6; clone_size: once; v_call: TRBV10-3; d_call: TRBD1; cdr3_nt: TGTGCCATCACTGGGGACAGCCCCTCTGGGGCCAACGTCCTGACTTTC; cdr3_aa: CAITGDSPSGANVLTF
j_call: TRBJ2-3; clone_size: -; v_call: TRBV12-3/TRBV12-4; d_call: TRBD1; cdr3_nt: TGTGCCAGCAGTTTCTGGACAGGGGGCACAGATACGCAGTATTTT; cdr3_aa: CASSFWTGGTDTQYF
j_call: TRBJ2-1; clone_size: -; v_call: TRBV29-1; d_call: TRBD2; cdr3_nt: TGCAGCGTGATTAGCGGGAGGTCCAATGAGCAGTTCTTC; cdr3_aa: CSVISGRSNEQFF
j_call: TRBJ2-2; clone_size: -; v_call: TRBV3-1; d_call: -; cdr3_nt: TGTGCCAGCAGCAACACAGCCCCGGACACCGGGGAGCTGTTTTTT; cdr3_aa: CASSNTAPDTGELFF
j_call: TRBJ1-2; clone_size: few; v_call: TRBV4-2; d_call: -; cdr3_nt: TGTGCCAGCAGCAAAGACAGAACTAACTATGGCTACACCTTC; cdr3_aa: CASSKDRTNYGYTF
j_call: TRBJ2-7; clone_size: -; v_call: TRBV28; d_call: -; cdr3_nt: TGTGCCAGCAGTTTGGGGGCCCGAACGACAGAGCATAAGCAGTACTTC; cdr3_aa: CASSLGARTTEHKQYF
j_call: TRBJ1-4; clone_size: -; v_call: TRBV7-9; d_call: TRBD1; cdr3_nt: TGTGCCAGCAGGAGTCAGGGGGCAGGTGAAAAACTGTTTTTT; cdr3_aa: CASRSQGAGEKLFF
j_call: TRBJ1-2; clone_size: -; v_call: TRBV7-9; d_call: -; cdr3_nt: TGTGCCAGCAGCCCCCCGGGCTCCTATGGCTACACCTTC; cdr3_aa: CASSPPGSYGYTF
j_call: TRBJ1-1; clone_size: -; v_call: TRBV20-1; d_call: -; cdr3_nt: TGCAGTGCTAGCCCAGCTAGAGTGGGCACTGAAGCTTTCTTT; cdr3_aa: CSASPARVGTEAFF
j_call: TRBJ2-7; clone_size: -; v_call: TRBV5-5; d_call: TRBD2; cdr3_nt: TGTGCCAGCAGTCCCGGGACTAGCCAATTGGAGCAGTACTTC; cdr3_aa: CASSPGTSQLEQYF
j_call: TRBJ2-3; clone_size: -; v_call: TRBV14; d_call: -; cdr3_nt: TGTGCCAGCAGCCAACTGGGACACTTGAGCACAGATACGCAGTATTTT; cdr3_aa: CASSQLGHLSTDTQYF
j_call: TRBJ2-3; clone_size: -; v_call: TRBV12-3/TRBV12-4; d_call: -; cdr3_nt: TGTGCCAGCAGAAATAGCGCGGATACGCAGTATTTT; cdr3_aa: CASRNSADTQYF
j_call: TRBJ2-2; clone_size: -; v_call: TRBV3-1; d_call: TRBD2; cdr3_nt: TGTGCCAGCAGCCGGGCATCTAGCGGGGGCGCCAGCGGGGAGCTGTTTTTT; cdr3_aa: CASSRASSGGASGELFF
j_call: TRBJ2-1; clone_size: few; v_call: TRBV12-3/TRBV12-4; d_call: TRBD2; cdr3_nt: TGTGCCAGCAGTTCCAATAGCGGGAGGGGGCGTTTGGATGAGCAGTTCTTC; cdr3_aa: CASSSNSGRGRLDEQFF
j_call: TRBJ1-2; clone_size: many; v_call: TRBV9; d_call: -; cdr3_nt: TGTGCCAGCAGCGCTGCCGGGACGGCGACCTATGGCTACACCTTC; cdr3_aa: CASSAAGTATYGYTF